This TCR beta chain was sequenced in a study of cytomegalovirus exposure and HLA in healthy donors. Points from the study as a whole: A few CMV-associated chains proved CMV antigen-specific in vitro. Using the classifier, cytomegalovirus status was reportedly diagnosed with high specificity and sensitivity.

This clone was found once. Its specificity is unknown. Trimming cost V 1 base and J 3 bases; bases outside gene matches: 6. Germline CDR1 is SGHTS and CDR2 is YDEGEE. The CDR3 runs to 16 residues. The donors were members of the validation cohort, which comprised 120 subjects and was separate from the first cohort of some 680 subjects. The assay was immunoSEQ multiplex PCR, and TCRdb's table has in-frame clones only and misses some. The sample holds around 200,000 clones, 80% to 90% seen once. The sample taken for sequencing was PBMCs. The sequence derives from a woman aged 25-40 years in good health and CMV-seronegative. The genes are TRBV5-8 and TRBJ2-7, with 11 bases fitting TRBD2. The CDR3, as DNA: TGTGCCAGCAGCTTGCGACAGCTAGCGGGAGGCTACGAGCAGTACTTC. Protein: CASSLRQLAGGYEQYF.